The present T cell receptor (beta chain) was sequenced within a study of cytomegalovirus exposure and HLA in healthy donors. Study-wide context: In an early release, HLA-typed donors contributed tens of millions of unique TCR sequences. Findings of the study overall: The presence/absence work took it that sequencing depth was about the same across donors.

At sampling all donors were nominally healthy, likely with unrecorded immune exposures. Amplification used 60 Vbeta primers and 13 Jbeta primers. This table comes from immunoSEQ multiplex PCR, and its TCRdb copy is limited to in-frame clones, with some not included. This sample's clone table lists approximately 140,000 clones. The germline gives CDR1 SNHLY, CDR2 FYNNEI. The CDR3 covers 16 residues. V lost 2 bases to trimming and J lost 4 bases; unmatched junction nucleotides: 8. On this clone itself: Its antigen is unknown.

The J gene is TRBJ2-3, the V gene TRBV2; 8 bases fit TRBD2. The source material was PBMCs. This sequence was found in a man in his forties in good health and CMV-seronegative. The CDR3 spells CASSEYPAGGPDTQYF. In nucleotides, the CDR3 is TGTGCCAGCAGTGAATATCCGGCGGGGGGCCCAGATACGCAGTATTTT.